This T cell receptor beta chain was identified in a study of T cell repertoires in cytomegalovirus infection. This CDR3 is built from 17 residues. J was trimmed by 7 bases and V by 1 base; bases with no gene match: 11. CDR1 and CDR2 (germline): SGHTA, FQGTGA. The sample holds a few counts of this clonotype. As yet, its antigen is unknown. TCRdb passed the reads through MiXCR, listing each CDR3 protein once. This sample carries roughly 500,000 distinct CDR3 sequences, 33% of them seen once, and the ten largest clones take about 17%. Broader study findings: Cumulative frequency (of public TCR beta family members) identified carriers of CMV plus the relevant HLA.

V usage is TRBV7-3 and J usage is TRBJ2-1; 9 bases are a match to TRBD2. The clonotype comes from a human donor in good health (CMV status not recorded). Some clones in this sample may be carry-over from other donors' samples. The material was cultured PBMCs, obtained from culture after CMV antigen stimulation. The CDR3 region is CASSLIGVAGGPNEQFF. The CDR3 bases are TGTGCCAGCAGCTTAATCGGTGTGGCGGGAGGGCCAAATGAGCAGTTCTTC.